One sample yielded the 9 T cell receptor beta chains listed below, sequenced in a study of tumor-infiltrating lymphocytes in oesophageal squamous cell carcinoma. A single record per CDR3 protein comes from TCRdb applying MiXCR to the PCR reads. The sample carries about 21,000 distinct CDR3 sequences, 35% to 45% recorded once. Source material: normal esophageal tissue next to the tumor. These receptors were taken from a male donor with esophageal squamous cell carcinoma.

CDR3 sequence reads: CASSLNTRTDTQYF. CDR3 bases: TGTGCCAGCAGTTTGAACACGCGCACAGATACGCAGTATTTT. This rearrangement joins TRBV12-3 or TRBV12-4 to TRBJ2-3, with D unresolved. CDR3 length: 14 amino acids. V was shortened by 3 bases and J by 1 base, with 8 bases between the two germline ends.

The V gene is TRBV12-3 or TRBV12-4, the J gene TRBJ2-4; the match to TRBD1 covers 10 bases. The V gene end was trimmed by 6 bases and the J gene end by 15 bases; junction bases not matched to a gene: 20. CDR3 length: 16 residues. CDR3 loop: CASRSRQGANTGELYF. The CDR3 DNA follows: TGTGCCAGCAGGTCCCGACAGGGGGCGAACACCGGGGAGCTGTACTTC.

The chain uses TRBV7-8 and TRBJ2-5, with TRBD2 identical over 9 bases. The assigned J gene may be wrong: the sequence end matches TRBJ2-7 better. The germline V gene has CDR1 SGHVS and CDR2 FQNEAQ. The CDR3 extends over 18 amino acids. The CDR3 DNA sequence: TGTGCCAGCAGCTTAGCGCGGGCTGGCGGGAGGGTCCTCTACGAGCAGTACTTC. Protein product: CASSLARAGGRVLYEQYF.

This clonotype appeared once. The CDR3 DNA follows: TGTGCCAGCAGCTTCGGACAGGGTGGTTGGCAGCCCCAGCATTTT. Translated, it gives CASSFGQGGWQPQHF. V and J are TRBV7-2 and TRBJ1-6, with 8 bases aligning to TRBD1. The J call could be wrong; TRBJ1-5 is a better fit for the DNA end. Germline values: CDR1 SGHTA, CDR2 FQGNSA. CDR3 length: 15 amino acids.

The genes are TRBV28 and TRBJ2-4; 13 bases are shared with TRBD2. The last part of the DNA fits TRBJ2-7 better; the J call may be wrong. Germline V gene lookup returns CDR1 MDHEN and CDR2 SYDVKM. This CDR3 comprises 15 residues. CDR3 in DNA: TGTGCCAGCAGTCCTGGACTAGCGGGGGACTACGAGCAGTACTTC. Translation: CASSPGLAGDYEQYF.

The rearrangement joins TRBV7-8 to TRBJ1-5; D perhaps matches TRBD1 (6 bases). CDR3 size: 12 residues. The germline CDR1 and CDR2 sequences are SGHVS and FQNEAQ. V gave up 8 bases and J gave up 4 bases, with 9 bases separating them. Here the CDR3 DNA reads TGTGCCAGCCGAACAGGGAATCAGCCCCAGCATTTT. It translates to CASRTGNQPQHF. Complete variable domain (other parts from reference TRBV7-8 and TRBJ1-5): GAGVSQSPRYKVAKRGQDVALRCDPISGHVSLFWYQQALGQGPEFLTYFQNEAQLDKSGLPSDRFFAERPEGSVSTLKIQRTQQEDSAVYLCASRTGNQPQHFGDGTRLSIL.

This clonotype was observed a few times. This chain links TRBV7-3 with TRBJ2-4; 12 bases fit TRBD2. Judging by the DNA end, TRBJ2-5 fits better; the J call may be wrong. Germline CDR1 reads SGHTA; CDR2 reads FQGTGA. There are 15 residues in the CDR3. CDR3 coding DNA: TGTGCCAGCAGCCGAGGACTAGCGGGAATTGAGACCCAGTACTTC. This encodes CASSRGLAGIETQYF.

As regards this clonotype: A read error is likely, as this CDR3 ends without the conserved phenylalanine or tryptophan. V and J are TRBV6-2 or TRBV6-3 and TRBJ1-6, with 9 bases that match TRBD1. The CDR3 spans 13 residues. Germline V gene sequence: CDR1 MNHEY, CDR2 SVGEGT. Trimming cost V 9 bases and J 7 bases; bases outside gene matches: 4. The CDR3 is CASATGGNSPLHY. The CDR3 region has the DNA TGTGCCAGTGCGACAGGGGGAAATTCACCCCTCCACTAT.

This clonotype was detected many times. The rearrangement links TRBV28 to TRBJ2-7; D gene unclear. From germline, CDR1 is MDHEN and CDR2 SYDVKM. The V and J ends lost 3 bases and 2 bases respectively, with 5 bases between them. This CDR3 is built from 12 residues. CDR3 sequence (DNA): TGTGCCAGCAGTTTCCCGACCTACGAGCAGTACTTC. Residues: CASSFPTYEQYF.